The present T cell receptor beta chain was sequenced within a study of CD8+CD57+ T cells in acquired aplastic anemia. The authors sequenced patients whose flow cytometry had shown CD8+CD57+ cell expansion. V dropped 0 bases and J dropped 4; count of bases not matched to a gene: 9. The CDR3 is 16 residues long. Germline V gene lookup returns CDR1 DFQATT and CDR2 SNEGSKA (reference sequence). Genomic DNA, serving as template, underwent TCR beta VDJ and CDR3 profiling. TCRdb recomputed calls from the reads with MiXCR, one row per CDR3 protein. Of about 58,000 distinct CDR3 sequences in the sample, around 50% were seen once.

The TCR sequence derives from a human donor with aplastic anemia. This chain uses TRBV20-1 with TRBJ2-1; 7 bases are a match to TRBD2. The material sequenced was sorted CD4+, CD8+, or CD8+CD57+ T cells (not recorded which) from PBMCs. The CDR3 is CSARDPREARYNEQFF. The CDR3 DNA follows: TGCAGTGCTAGAGATCCACGGGAGGCCAGGTACAATGAGCAGTTCTTC.